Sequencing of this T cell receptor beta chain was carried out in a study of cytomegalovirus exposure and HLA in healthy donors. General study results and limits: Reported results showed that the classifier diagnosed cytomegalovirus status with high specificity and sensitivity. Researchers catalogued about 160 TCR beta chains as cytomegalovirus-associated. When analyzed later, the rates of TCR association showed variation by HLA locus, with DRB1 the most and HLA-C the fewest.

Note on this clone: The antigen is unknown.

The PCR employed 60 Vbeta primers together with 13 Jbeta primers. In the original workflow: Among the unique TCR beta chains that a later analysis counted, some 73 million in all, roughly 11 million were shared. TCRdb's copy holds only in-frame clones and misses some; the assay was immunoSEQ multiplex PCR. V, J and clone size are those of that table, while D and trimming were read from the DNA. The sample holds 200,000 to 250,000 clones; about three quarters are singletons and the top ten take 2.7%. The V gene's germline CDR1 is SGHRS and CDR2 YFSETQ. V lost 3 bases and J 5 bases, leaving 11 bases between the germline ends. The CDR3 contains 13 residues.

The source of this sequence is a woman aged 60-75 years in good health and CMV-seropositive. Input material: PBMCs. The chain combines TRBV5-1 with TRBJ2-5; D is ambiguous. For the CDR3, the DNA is TGCGCCAGCAGCTGGAGTCCCCCGGAGACCCAGTACTTC. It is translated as CASSWSPPETQYF.